This T cell receptor beta chain was sequenced for a study of blood T cell repertoires in COVID-19. Turning to the study itself: Sources were T cells, B-cell-depleted T cells, or PBMCs; the material itself was cDNA or gDNA.

This clone has a single count. Per the study methods: Cell counts per sample came from amplifying reference gene primers. Generated by immunoSEQ multiplex PCR, the TCRdb table keeps only in-frame clones and is missing some. V, J and clone size are those of that table, while D and trimming were read from the DNA. The sample consists of 200,000 to 250,000 clones, more than 65% of them appearing once. The J segment lost 4 bases and the V segment lost 5 bases, leaving 9 bases of the junction unmatched. Germline-derived CDR1 and CDR2 are SGHVS and FQNEAQ. The CDR3 is 15 amino acids. This clonotype originated in a man aged 45 to 65 with active or convalescent COVID-19. Input material: peripheral blood. This sequence joins TRBV7-8 and TRBJ2-3; TRBD2 matches 7 bases. The CDR3 nucleotides read TGTGCCAGCAGCCCCTCGGGAGGAGGGGCAGATACGCAGTATTTT. This encodes CASSPSGGGADTQYF. Full variable domain (remainder filled in from reference TRBV7-8 and TRBJ2-3): GAGVSQSPRYKVAKRGQDVALRCDPISGHVSLFWYQQALGQGPEFLTYFQNEAQLDKSGLPSDRFFAERPEGSVSTLKIQRTQQEDSAVYLCASSPSGGGADTQYFGPGTRLTVL.